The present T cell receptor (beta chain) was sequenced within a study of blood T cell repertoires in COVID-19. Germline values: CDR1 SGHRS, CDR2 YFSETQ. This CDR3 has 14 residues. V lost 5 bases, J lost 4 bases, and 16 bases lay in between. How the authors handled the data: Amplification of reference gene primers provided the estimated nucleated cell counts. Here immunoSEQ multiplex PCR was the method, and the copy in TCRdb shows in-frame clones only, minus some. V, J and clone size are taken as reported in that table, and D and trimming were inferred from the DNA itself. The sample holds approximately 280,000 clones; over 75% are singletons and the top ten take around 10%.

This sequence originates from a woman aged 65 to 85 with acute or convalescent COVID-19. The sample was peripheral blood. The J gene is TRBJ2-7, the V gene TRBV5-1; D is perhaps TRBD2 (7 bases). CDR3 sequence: CASSIGGAVYEQYF. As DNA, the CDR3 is TGCGCCAGCAGTATAGGGGGGGCCGTATACGAGCAGTACTTC.